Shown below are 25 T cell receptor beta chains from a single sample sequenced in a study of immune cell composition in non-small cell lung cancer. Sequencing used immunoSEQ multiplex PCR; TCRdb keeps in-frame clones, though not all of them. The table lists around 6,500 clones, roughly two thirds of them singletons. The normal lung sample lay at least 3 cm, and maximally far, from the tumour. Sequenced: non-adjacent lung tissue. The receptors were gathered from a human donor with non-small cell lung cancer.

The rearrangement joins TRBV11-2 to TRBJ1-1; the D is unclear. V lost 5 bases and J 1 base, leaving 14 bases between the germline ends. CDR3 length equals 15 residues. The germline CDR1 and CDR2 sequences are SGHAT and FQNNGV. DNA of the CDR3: TGTGCCAGCAGCCTAGCTCGGGTAGCGAACACTGAAGCTTTCTTT. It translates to CASSLARVANTEAFF.

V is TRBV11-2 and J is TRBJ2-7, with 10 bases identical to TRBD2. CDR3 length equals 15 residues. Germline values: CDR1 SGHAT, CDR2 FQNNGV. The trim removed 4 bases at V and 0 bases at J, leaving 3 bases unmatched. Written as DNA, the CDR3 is TGTGCCAGCAGCTCGCTAGCGGGGGCCTCCTACGAGCAGTACTTC. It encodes CASSSLAGASYEQYF.

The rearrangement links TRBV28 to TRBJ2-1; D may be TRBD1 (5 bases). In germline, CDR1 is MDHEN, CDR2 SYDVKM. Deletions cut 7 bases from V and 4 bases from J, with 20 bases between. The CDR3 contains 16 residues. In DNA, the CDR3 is TGTGCCAGCATCGCATACCGGACAACGAGTTACAATGAGCAGTTCTTC. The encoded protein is CASIAYRTTSYNEQFF. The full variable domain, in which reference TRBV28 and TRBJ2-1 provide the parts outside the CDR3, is DVKVTQSSRYLVKRTGEKVFLECVQDMDHENMFWYRQDPGLGLRLIYFSYDVKMKEKGDIPEGYSVSREKKERFSLILESASTNQTSMYLCASIAYRTTSYNEQFFGPGTRLTVL.

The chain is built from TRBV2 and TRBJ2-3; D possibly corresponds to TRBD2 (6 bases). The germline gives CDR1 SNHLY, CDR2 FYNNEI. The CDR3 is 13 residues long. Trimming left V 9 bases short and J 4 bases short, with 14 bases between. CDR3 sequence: CASMMGGSDTQYF. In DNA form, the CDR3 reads TGTGCCAGTATGATGGGGGGATCAGATACGCAGTATTTT.

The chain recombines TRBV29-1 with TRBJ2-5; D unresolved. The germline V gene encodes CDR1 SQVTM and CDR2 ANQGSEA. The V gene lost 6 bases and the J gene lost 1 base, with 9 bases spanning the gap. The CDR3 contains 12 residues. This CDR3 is CSVKQTQETQYF. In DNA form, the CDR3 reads TGCAGCGTCAAACAGACCCAAGAGACCCAGTACTTC.

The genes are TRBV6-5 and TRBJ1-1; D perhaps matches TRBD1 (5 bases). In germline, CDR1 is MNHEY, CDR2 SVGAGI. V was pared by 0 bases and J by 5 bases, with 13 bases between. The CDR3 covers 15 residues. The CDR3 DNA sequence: TGTGCCAGCAGTTACTCTATTACAGGCCAAACTGAAGCTTTCTTT. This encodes CASSYSITGQTEAFF.

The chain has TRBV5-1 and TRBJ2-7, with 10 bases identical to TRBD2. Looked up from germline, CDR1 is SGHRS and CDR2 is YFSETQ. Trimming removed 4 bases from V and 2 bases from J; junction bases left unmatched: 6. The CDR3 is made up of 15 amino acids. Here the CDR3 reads CASSIGLAATYEQYF. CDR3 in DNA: TGCGCCAGCAGCATTGGACTAGCGGCGACCTACGAGCAGTACTTC.

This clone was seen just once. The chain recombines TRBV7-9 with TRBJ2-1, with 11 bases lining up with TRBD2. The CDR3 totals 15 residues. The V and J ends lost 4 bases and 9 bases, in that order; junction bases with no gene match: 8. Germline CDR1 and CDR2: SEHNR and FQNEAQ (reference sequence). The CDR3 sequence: CASSYDSGRASEQFF. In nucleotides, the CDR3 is TGTGCCAGCAGCTACGATAGCGGGAGGGCCAGTGAGCAGTTCTTC.

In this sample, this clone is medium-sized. CDR3 nucleotides: TGTGCCAGCTCGCGGACAGGGGAAAACACTGAAGCTTTCTTT. Residues: CASSRTGENTEAFF. The chain has TRBV27 and TRBJ1-1, with 9 bases aligning to TRBD1. This CDR3 spans 14 amino acids. The germline gives CDR1 MNHEY, CDR2 SMNVEV (reference sequence). V lost 8 bases, J lost 2 bases, and 6 bases stayed unmatched.

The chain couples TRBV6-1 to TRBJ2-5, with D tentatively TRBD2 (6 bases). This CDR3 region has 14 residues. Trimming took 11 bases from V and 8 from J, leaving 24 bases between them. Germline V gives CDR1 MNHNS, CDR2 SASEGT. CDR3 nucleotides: TGTGCCCCGATCAATGGACTAAAAAAGATCACCCAGTACTTC. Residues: CAPINGLKKITQYF.

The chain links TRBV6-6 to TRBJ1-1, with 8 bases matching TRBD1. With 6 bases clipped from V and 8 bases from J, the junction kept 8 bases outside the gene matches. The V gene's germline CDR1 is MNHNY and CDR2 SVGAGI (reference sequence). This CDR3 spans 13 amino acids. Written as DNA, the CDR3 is TGTGCCAGCAGCAATCCAGGGGGCGGAGAAGCTTTCTTT. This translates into CASSNPGGGEAFF.

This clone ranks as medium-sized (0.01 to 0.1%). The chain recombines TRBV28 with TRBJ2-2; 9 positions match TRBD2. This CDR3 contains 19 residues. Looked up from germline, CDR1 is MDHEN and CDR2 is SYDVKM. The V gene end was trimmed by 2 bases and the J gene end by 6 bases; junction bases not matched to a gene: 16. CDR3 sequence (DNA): TGTGCCAGCAGTTTAAGCGGTAGCGGGAGAGGTAGTAGCGCCGGGGAGCTGTTTTTT. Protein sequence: CASSLSGSGRGSSAGELFF.

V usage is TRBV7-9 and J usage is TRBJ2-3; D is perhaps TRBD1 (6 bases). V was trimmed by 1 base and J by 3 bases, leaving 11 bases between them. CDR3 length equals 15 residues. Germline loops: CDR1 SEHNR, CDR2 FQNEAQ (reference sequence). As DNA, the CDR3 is TGTGCCAGCAGCTTAGGTGGGGGCGAGACAGATACGCAGTATTTT. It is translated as CASSLGGGETDTQYF.

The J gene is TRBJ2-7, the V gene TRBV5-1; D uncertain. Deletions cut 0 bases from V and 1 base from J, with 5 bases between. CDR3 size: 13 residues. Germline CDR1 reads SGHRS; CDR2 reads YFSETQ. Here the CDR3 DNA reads TGCGCCAGCAGCTTGGGGCGGTCCTACGAGCAGTACTTC. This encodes CASSLGRSYEQYF.

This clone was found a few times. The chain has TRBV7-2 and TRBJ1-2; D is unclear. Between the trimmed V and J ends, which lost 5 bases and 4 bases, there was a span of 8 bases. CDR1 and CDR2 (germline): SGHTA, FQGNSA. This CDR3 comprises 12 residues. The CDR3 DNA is TGTGCCAGCAGCCGAGAAAGCTATGGCTACACCTTC. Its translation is CASSRESYGYTF.

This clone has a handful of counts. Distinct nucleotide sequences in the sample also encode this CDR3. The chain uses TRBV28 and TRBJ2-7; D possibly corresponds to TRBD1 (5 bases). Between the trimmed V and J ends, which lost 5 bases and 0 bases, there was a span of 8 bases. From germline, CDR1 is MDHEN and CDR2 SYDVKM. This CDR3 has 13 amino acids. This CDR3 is CASSIDSSYEQYF. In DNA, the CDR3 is TGTGCCAGCAGTATCGACAGCTCCTACGAGCAGTACTTC.

The CDR3 protein is CASSSRTFQGVDTQYF. The DNA for the CDR3 is TGTGCCAGCAGTTCCCGGACTTTTCAGGGGGTTGATACGCAGTATTTT. The rearrangement uses TRBV27 and TRBJ2-3, with TRBD1 matching 7 bases. Germline loops: CDR1 MNHEY, CDR2 SMNVEV (reference sequence). Losses at the gene ends were 4 bases for V and 6 bases for J; bases not matched to a gene: 13. The length of the CDR3 is 16 residues.

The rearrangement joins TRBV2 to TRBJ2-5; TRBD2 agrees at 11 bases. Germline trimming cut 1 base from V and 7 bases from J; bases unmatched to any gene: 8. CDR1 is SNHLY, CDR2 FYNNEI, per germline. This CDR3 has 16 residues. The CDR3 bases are TGTGCCAGCAGTGAAGTAAGACTAGCGGGGACCGGGACCCAGTACTTC. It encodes CASSEVRLAGTGTQYF.

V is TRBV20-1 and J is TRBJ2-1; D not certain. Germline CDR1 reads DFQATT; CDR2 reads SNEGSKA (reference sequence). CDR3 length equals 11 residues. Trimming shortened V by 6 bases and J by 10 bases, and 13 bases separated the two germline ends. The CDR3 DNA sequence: TGCAGTGCCGAGGCCCAGCAGGAGCAGTTCTTC. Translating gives CSAEAQQEQFF.

CDR3 sequence (DNA): TGCGCCAGCAGCCAAGATGGGACAGGGCGAGAAAAACTGTTTTTT. Translated: CASSQDGTGREKLFF. The rearrangement links TRBV4-1 to TRBJ1-4; 9 bases line up with TRBD1. The germline gives CDR1 MGHRA, CDR2 YSYEKL. The length of the CDR3 is 15 residues. V shed 0 bases and J 8 bases; nucleotides not matched to a gene: 4.

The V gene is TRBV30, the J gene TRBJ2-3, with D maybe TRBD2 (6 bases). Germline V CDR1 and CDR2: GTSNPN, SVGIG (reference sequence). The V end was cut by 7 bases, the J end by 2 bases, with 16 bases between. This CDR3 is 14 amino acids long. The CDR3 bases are TGTGCCTTACTACCGGGACTCTCCACAGATACGCAGTATTTT. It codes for CALLPGLSTDTQYF.

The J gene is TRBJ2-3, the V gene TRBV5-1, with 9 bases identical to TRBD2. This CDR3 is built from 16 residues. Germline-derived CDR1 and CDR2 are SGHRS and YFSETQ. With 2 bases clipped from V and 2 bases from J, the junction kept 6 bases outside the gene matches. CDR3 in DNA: TGCGCCAGCAGCTTACTAGCGGGCCATTACACAGATACGCAGTATTTT. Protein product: CASSLLAGHYTDTQYF. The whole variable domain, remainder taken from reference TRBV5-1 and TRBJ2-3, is KAGVTQTPRYLIKTRGQQVTLSCSPISGHRSVSWYQQTPGQGLQFLFEYFSETQRNKGNFPGRFSGRQFSNSRSEMNVSTLELGDSALYLCASSLLAGHYTDTQYFGPGTRLTVL.

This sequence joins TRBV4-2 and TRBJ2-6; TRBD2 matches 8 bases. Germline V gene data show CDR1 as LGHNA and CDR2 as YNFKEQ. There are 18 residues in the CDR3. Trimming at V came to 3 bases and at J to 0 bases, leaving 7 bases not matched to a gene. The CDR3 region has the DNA TGTGCCAGCAGCCATGTCAGCGGGACTAGCTCTGGGGCCAACGTCCTGACTTTC. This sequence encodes CASSHVSGTSSGANVLTF.

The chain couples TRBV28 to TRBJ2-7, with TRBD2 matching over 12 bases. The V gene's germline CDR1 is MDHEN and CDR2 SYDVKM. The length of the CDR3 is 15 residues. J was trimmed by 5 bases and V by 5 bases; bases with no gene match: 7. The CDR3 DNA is TGTGCCAGCAGTCCTAGCGGGAGGGCCATTCACGAGCAGTACTTC. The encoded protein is CASSPSGRAIHEQYF.

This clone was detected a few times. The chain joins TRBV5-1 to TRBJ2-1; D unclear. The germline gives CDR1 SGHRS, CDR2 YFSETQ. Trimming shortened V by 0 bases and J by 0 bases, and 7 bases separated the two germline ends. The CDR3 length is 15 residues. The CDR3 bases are TGCGCCAGCAGCTTGGATGCCAGCTCCTACAATGAGCAGTTCTTC. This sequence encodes CASSLDASSYNEQFF.